One and the same sample provided the 23 T cell receptor beta chains below, sequenced in a study of blood T cell repertoires in COVID-19 (TCRdb year 2020). Library construction relied on the immunoSEQ multiplex PCR assay. As stored in TCRdb, this immuneACCESS dataset retains in-frame rearrangements with V and J assigned. A fraction of the clones does not appear; measured against another copy, unresolved V genes explain less than half of the discrepancy, and the remainder lacks a known reason. The sample records 200,000 to 250,000 clones, 86% of which are singletons. Jointly, the top ten make up approximately 3.3% of the sample. Sequences were obtained from PBMCs or T cells enriched from blood (not recorded which). The receptors shown here come from a woman aged 45 to 65 in a cohort exposed to, infected with or recovered from COVID-19 (not recorded which).

There are many counts of this clone. This rearrangement joins TRBV29-1 to TRBJ1-1, with D perhaps TRBD1 (5 bases). The CDR3 has 13 amino acids. The V end was cut by 7 bases, the J end by 1 base, with 13 bases between. Germline V gene data show CDR1 as SQVTM and CDR2 as ANQGSEA. CDR3 loop: CSASGGTNTEAFF. DNA of the CDR3: TGCAGCGCAAGTGGGGGGACGAACACTGAAGCTTTCTTT.

In DNA, the CDR3 is TGCGCCAGCAGCCAAGGACACTTCACCGGGGAGCTGTTTTTT. Protein product: CASSQGHFTGELFF. The rearrangement links TRBV4-3 to TRBJ2-2; D unresolved. This CDR3 has 14 residues. The germline V gene encodes CDR1 LGHNA and CDR2 YSLEER. With 1 base removed from V and 4 bases from J, the gap between germline ends came to 7 bases.

This chain links TRBV18 with TRBJ1-4; the D gene is possibly TRBD1 (6 bases). The V gene's germline CDR1 is KGHSH and CDR2 LQKENI. Trimming took 3 bases from V and 4 from J, leaving 9 bases between them. This CDR3 has 14 residues. This CDR3 reads CASSPQGFNEKLFF. CDR3 nucleotide sequence: TGTGCCAGCTCACCCCAGGGGTTTAATGAAAAACTGTTTTTT.

About this clone: Other DNA sequences of this sample code for an identical CDR3. The gene calls are TRBV28 and TRBJ2-7; TRBD1 is a possible D gene (5 bases). V lost 2 bases, J lost 1 base, and 6 bases lay in between. Germline V gives CDR1 MDHEN, CDR2 SYDVKM. CDR3 size: 13 residues. The CDR3 sequence: CASSLPGSYEQYF. The CDR3 nucleotides are TGTGCCAGCAGTTTACCAGGGTCCTACGAGCAGTACTTC.

The genes are TRBV12-5 and TRBJ1-1; 8 bases match TRBD1. This CDR3 region has 15 residues. Germline V gene sequence: CDR1 LGHNT, CDR2 FRNRAP. J gave up 0 bases and V 6 bases, and 6 bases lay outside the gene matches. This CDR3 is CASGYRTGMNTEAFF. In DNA, the CDR3 is TGTGCTAGTGGATATAGGACAGGGATGAACACTGAAGCTTTCTTT.

The V gene is TRBV15, the J gene TRBJ1-5, with D unclear. This CDR3 spans 14 amino acids. V was trimmed by 5 bases and J by 9 bases, leaving 17 bases between them. Germline CDR1 reads LNHNV; CDR2 reads YYDKDF (reference sequence). The CDR3 coding sequence is TGTGCCACCAGCCCCGGCAGGCCGCAAGGGCCCCAGCATTTT. Its translation: CATSPGRPQGPQHF.

Only one count was recorded for this clone. The J gene is TRBJ2-5, the V gene TRBV28; weak D call: TRBD1 (6 bases). The ends were cut back, 6 bases at V and 3 bases at J, with 17 bases in the middle. Germline V gene data show CDR1 as MDHEN and CDR2 as SYDVKM. The CDR3 runs to 15 residues. CDR3 amino acids: CASSSGGQGKETQYF. Written as DNA, the CDR3 is TGTGCCAGCAGCTCCGGCGGCCAGGGGAAAGAGACCCAGTACTTC.

This chain connects TRBV7-9 to TRBJ2-2, with TRBD1 matching 8 bases. J gave up 5 bases and V 4 bases, and 3 bases lay outside the gene matches. The V gene's germline CDR1 is SEHNR and CDR2 FQNEAQ (reference sequence). The CDR3 is 14 residues long. The CDR3 sequence: CASSSQGATGELFF. The CDR3 coding sequence is TGTGCCAGCAGCTCTCAGGGGGCTACCGGGGAGCTGTTTTTT.

V usage is TRBV4-2 and J usage is TRBJ1-4; D uncertain. CDR1 is LGHNA, CDR2 YNFKEQ, per germline. The CDR3 is 13 residues long. Between the trimmed V and J ends, which lost 4 bases and 6 bases, there was a span of 9 bases. The CDR3 reads CASSPSSDEKLFF. The CDR3 DNA reads as TGTGCCAGCAGCCCTTCCTCTGATGAAAAACTGTTTTTT.

This chain uses TRBV4-2 with TRBJ2-3, with a tentative D call TRBD1 (6 bases). The germline V gene encodes CDR1 LGHNA and CDR2 YNFKEQ. The CDR3 extends over 20 amino acids. Between the trimmed V and J ends, which lost 0 bases and 7 bases, there was a span of 29 bases. CDR3 in amino acids: CASSQDTGKTGTYSSNTQYF. The CDR3 nucleotides read TGTGCCAGCAGCCAAGATACCGGTAAGACCGGGACATATAGCTCTAATACGCAGTATTTT.

This chain links TRBV7-2 with TRBJ1-5; 9 positions match TRBD1. The CDR3 runs 15 residues. V lost 5 bases and J lost 7; bases outside the gene matches: 9. Germline CDR1 and CDR2: SGHTA and FQGNSA. CDR3 nucleotides: TGTGCCAGCAGCCTCGGGACAGGGAATGGACAGCCCCAGCATTTT. It codes for CASSLGTGNGQPQHF.

This chain uses TRBV9 with TRBJ1-1; 8 bases are shared with TRBD1. The V gene end was trimmed by 4 bases and the J gene end by 4 bases; junction bases not matched to a gene: 12. The germline V gene has CDR1 SGDLS and CDR2 YYNGEE. There are 16 residues in the CDR3. This CDR3 is CASSPSPWQGATEAFF. The CDR3 DNA reads as TGTGCCAGCAGCCCTAGCCCGTGGCAGGGGGCCACTGAAGCTTTCTTT.

The chain carries TRBV7-2 and TRBJ2-3; perhaps TRBD2 as D (6 bases). The germline CDR1 and CDR2 sequences are SGHTA and FQGNSA. The germline V and J ends were trimmed by 3 bases and 2 bases, with 9 bases remaining between them. The CDR3 covers 14 residues. The CDR3 nucleotides read TGTGCCAGCAGCTTTCGGGGGTTCACAGATACGCAGTATTTT. Its protein is CASSFRGFTDTQYF.

This clone was counted only a few times. The genes are TRBV5-6 and TRBJ2-5; a weak D match, TRBD2 (5 bases). V dropped 0 bases and J dropped 2 bases, with 14 bases sitting between them. CDR3 length: 16 amino acids. Germline V gene data show CDR1 as SGHDT and CDR2 as YYEEEE. The CDR3 nucleotides read TGTGCCAGCAGCTTGGCGATTCGACCGGGGCAAGAGACCCAGTACTTC. It encodes CASSLAIRPGQETQYF.

The chain has TRBV28 and TRBJ1-6; 7 nucleotides line up with TRBD1. The germline gives CDR1 MDHEN, CDR2 SYDVKM. The CDR3 extends over 15 amino acids. J lost 7 bases, V lost 5 bases, and 8 bases had no gene match. CDR3 bases: TGTGCCAGCAGTAACTATGCAGGGGGGAATTCACCCCTCCACTTT. It codes for CASSNYAGGNSPLHF.

This clone was counted between two and nine times. The rearrangement joins TRBV27 to TRBJ1-5; 9 nucleotides match TRBD1. J lost 5 bases, V lost 2 bases, and 1 base had no gene match. Germline V gene sequence: CDR1 MNHEY, CDR2 SMNVEV (reference sequence). The CDR3 is 14 amino acids. The CDR3 DNA sequence: TGTGCCAGCAGTTTAACAGGGGGCTATCAGCCCCAGCATTTT. Translation gives CASSLTGGYQPQHF.

The chain is built from TRBV18 and TRBJ1-6, with D maybe TRBD1 (5 bases). The CDR3 has 14 amino acids. Germline CDR1 reads KGHSH; CDR2 reads LQKENI. With 6 bases removed from V and 8 bases from J, the gap between germline ends came to 14 bases. The CDR3 DNA sequence: TGTGCCAGCTCCTCGGGGGGGTCAGATTCACCCCTCCACTTT. Translated: CASSSGGSDSPLHF.

This chain's CDR3 is CASSPHRTSENSPVAAEQYF. The CDR3 DNA is TGCGCCAGCAGCCCCCACCGGACTAGCGAGAACTCCCCGGTAGCAGCCGAGCAGTACTTC. The chain carries TRBV4-3 and TRBJ2-7; TRBD2 agrees at 9 bases. Germline values: CDR1 LGHNA, CDR2 YSLEER. Trimming at V came to 4 bases and at J to 6 bases, leaving 25 bases not matched to a gene. CDR3 length equals 20 residues.

The sample holds one count of this clone. The V and J genes are TRBV6-4 and TRBJ2-5; perhaps TRBD1 as D (5 bases). The CDR3 runs to 14 residues. With 5 bases removed from V and 5 bases from J, the gap between germline ends came to 15 bases. The germline CDR1 and CDR2 sequences are MRHNA and SNTAGT. DNA of the CDR3: TGTGCCAGCAGTCCGAAATTGACAGCGGAGACCCAGTACTTC. Encoded protein: CASSPKLTAETQYF.

The V gene is TRBV6-5, the J gene TRBJ2-5, with D maybe TRBD1 (6 bases). The V end lost 7 bases, the J end lost 5 bases, and 17 bases lay between the germline ends. Germline V gene data show CDR1 as MNHEY and CDR2 as SVGAGI. The CDR3 extends over 14 amino acids. DNA for the CDR3: TGTGCCAGCAAGGTCTCCCCAGGGGCTGAGACCCAGTACTTC. Translation: CASKVSPGAETQYF.

This clone occurred a few times. This rearrangement joins TRBV4-3 to TRBJ2-7, with 11 positions matching TRBD2. V dropped 1 base and J dropped 3; count of bases not matched to a gene: 20. This CDR3 comprises 21 residues. Germline loops: CDR1 LGHNA, CDR2 YSLEER. The CDR3 nucleotides read TGCGCCAGCAGCCAAGTCGAGATCTGGGGATCACTAGCGGGGGAGATCTACGAGCAGTACTTC. Amino acid sequence: CASSQVEIWGSLAGEIYEQYF.

This chain uses TRBV20-1 with TRBJ1-1; 7 positions agree with TRBD1. This CDR3 is built from 11 residues. The germline CDR1 and CDR2 sequences are DFQATT and SNEGSKA (reference sequence). V lost 5 bases and J lost 11; bases outside the gene matches: 8. The chain's CDR3 is CSASQGLEAFF. CDR3 DNA: TGCAGTGCTTCACAGGGGCTGGAGGCTTTCTTT.

The chain links TRBV2 to TRBJ2-1; TRBD2 aligns across 10 bases. The CDR3 has 14 residues. CDR1 is SNHLY, CDR2 FYNNEI, per germline. V dropped 4 bases and J dropped 8; count of bases not matched to a gene: 5. The CDR3 loop reads CASSVSGGRDEQFF. Written as DNA, the CDR3 is TGTGCCAGCAGTGTTAGCGGGGGGAGGGATGAGCAGTTCTTC.